This T cell receptor beta chain was sequenced for a study of OX40 agonist ivuxolimab in advanced cancers. The wider study: Three patients showed partial responses: one hepatocellular carcinoma and two cutaneous melanoma cases.

The study's findings and limits: The study did not work out the antigen specificity of the expanded peripheral T cells.

Note on this clone: Its antigen is undetermined.

Sampled blood was obtained at baseline, cycle 4 day 1, and cycle 7 day 1. Profiling relied on immunoSEQ multiplex PCR, and the TCRdb table lists in-frame clones only, not all of them. The sample consists of about 82,000 clones, 85% to 90% of them appearing once. The germline V and J ends were trimmed by 8 bases and 7 bases, with 11 bases remaining between them. The CDR3 sequence is 10 residues long. Looked up from germline, CDR1 is GTSNPN and CDR2 is SVGIG (reference sequence). The chain is built from TRBV30 and TRBJ1-2; D might be TRBD1 (6 bases). The sequenced sample was CD4+ or CD8+ T cells sorted from blood, obtained in a trial of the OX40 agonist ivuxolimab. This receptor was identified in an adult with an advanced solid tumor such as melanoma, head and neck, liver or kidney cancer. This chain's CDR3 is CAVGGAGYTF. CDR3 DNA: TGTGCCGTCGGGGGCGCTGGCTACACCTTC.